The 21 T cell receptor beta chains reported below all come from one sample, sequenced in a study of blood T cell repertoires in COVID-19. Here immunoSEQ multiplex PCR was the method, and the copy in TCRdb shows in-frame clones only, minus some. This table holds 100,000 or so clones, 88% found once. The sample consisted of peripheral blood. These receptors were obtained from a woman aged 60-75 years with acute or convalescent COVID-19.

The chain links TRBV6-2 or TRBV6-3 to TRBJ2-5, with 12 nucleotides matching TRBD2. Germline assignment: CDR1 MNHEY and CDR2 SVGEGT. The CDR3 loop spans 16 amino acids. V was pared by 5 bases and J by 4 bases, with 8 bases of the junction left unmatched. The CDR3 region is CASSRPTSGSRETQYF. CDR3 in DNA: TGTGCCAGCAGTCGTCCGACTAGCGGGAGCAGAGAGACCCAGTACTTC.

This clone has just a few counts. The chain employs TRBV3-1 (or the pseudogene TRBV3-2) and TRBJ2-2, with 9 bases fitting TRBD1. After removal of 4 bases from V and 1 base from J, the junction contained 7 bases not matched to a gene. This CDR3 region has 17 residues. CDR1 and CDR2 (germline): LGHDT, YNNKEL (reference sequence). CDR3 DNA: TGTGCCAGCAGCCCATCGCCGGGACAGGGGAACACCGGGGAGCTGTTTTTT. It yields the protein CASSPSPGQGNTGELFF.

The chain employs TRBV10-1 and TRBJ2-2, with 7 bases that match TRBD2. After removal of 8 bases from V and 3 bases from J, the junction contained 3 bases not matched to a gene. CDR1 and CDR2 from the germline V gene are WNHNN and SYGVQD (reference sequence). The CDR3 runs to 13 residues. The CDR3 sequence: CASSSGDTGELFF. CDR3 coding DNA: TGCGCCAGCTCCAGCGGGGACACCGGGGAGCTGTTTTTT.

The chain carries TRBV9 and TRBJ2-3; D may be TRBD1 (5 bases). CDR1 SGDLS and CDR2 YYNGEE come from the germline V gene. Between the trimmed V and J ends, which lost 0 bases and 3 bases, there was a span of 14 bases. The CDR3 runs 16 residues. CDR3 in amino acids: CASSVGTQQGTDTQYF. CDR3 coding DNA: TGTGCCAGCAGCGTAGGAACCCAGCAGGGTACAGATACGCAGTATTTT.

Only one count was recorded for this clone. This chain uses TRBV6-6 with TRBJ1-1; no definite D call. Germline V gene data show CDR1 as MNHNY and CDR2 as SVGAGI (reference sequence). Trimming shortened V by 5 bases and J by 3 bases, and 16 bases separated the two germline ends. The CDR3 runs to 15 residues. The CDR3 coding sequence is TGTGCCAGCAGTGATATTACAATCCCGTACACTGAAGCTTTCTTT. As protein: CASSDITIPYTEAFF.

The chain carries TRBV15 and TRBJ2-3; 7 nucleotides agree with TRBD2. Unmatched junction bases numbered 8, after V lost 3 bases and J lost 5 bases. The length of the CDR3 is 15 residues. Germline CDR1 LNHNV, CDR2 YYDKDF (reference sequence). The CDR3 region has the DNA TGTGCCACCAGCAGGGGAAGCGGGACGATAGATACGCAGTATTTT. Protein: CATSRGSGTIDTQYF.

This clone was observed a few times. CDR3 region: CATSYPGRANEKLFF. As DNA, the CDR3 is TGCGCCACCTCCTACCCGGGCAGGGCTAATGAAAAACTGTTTTTT. V usage is TRBV4-1 and J usage is TRBJ1-4, with TRBD1 as a possible D gene (5 bases). The germline V gene has CDR1 MGHRA and CDR2 YSYEKL. The CDR3 sequence is 15 residues long. V shed 10 bases and J shed 3 bases, with 18 bases lying between them.

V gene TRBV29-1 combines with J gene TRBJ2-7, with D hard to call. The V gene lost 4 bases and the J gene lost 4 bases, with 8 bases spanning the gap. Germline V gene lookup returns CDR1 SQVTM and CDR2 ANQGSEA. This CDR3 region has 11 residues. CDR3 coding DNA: TGCAGCGTTGTGTCACGGTACGAGCAGTACTTC. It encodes CSVVSRYEQYF.

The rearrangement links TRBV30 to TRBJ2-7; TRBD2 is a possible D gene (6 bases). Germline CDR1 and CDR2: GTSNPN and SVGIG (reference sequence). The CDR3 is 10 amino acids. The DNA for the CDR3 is TGTGCAACGGGGGCCTACGAGCAGTACTTC. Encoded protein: CATGAYEQYF.

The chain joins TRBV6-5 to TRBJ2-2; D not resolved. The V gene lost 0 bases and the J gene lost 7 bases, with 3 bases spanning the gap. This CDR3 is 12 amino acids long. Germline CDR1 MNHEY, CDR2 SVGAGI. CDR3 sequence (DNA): TGTGCCAGCAGTTACTCCGGCGGGGAGCTGTTTTTT. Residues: CASSYSGGELFF.

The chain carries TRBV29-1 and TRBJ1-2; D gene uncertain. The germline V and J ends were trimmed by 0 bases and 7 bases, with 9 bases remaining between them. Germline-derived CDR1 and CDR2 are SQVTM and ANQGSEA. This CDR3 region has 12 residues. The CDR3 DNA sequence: TGCAGCGTTGAAGAACAGTTAAGTGGCTACACCTTC. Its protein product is CSVEEQLSGYTF.

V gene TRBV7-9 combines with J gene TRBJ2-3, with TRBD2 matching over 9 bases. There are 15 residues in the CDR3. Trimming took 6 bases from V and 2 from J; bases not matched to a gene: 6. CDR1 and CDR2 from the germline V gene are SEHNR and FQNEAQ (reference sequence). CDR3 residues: CASRTSGTYTDTQYF. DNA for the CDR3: TGTGCCAGCAGGACTAGCGGAACTTACACAGATACGCAGTATTTT.

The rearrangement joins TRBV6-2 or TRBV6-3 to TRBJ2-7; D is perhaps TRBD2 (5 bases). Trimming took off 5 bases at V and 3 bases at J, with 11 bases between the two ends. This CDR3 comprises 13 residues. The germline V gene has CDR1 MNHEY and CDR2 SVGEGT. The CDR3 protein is CASSRGTNYEQYV. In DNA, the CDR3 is TGTGCCAGCAGTCGGGGAACGAACTACGAGCAGTACGTC.

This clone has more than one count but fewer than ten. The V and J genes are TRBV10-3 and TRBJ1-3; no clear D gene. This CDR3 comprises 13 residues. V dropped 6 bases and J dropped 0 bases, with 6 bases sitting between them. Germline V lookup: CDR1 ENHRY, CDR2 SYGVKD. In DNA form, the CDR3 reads TGTGCCATCAGACAGCCCTCTGGAAACACCATATATTTT. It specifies CAIRQPSGNTIYF.

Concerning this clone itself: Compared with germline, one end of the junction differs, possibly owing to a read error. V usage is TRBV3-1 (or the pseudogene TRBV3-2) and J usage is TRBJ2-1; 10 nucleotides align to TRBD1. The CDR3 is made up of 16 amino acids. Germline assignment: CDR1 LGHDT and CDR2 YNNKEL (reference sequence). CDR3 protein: CTSSPRDRGTYNEQFF. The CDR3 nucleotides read TGTACCAGCAGCCCGAGGGACAGGGGCACCTACAATGAGCAGTTCTTC.

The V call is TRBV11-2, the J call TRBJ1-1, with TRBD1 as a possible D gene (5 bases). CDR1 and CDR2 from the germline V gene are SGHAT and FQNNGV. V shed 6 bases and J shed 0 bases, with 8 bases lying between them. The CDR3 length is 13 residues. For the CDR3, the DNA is TGTGCCAGCAGGTGGGGGGTGAACACTGAAGCTTTCTTT. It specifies CASRWGVNTEAFF.

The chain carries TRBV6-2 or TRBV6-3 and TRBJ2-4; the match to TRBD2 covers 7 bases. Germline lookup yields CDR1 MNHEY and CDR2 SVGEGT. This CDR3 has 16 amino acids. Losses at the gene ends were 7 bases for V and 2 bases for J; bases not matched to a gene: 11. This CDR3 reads CASTPSGGFTKNIQYF. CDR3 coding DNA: TGTGCCAGCACCCCATCGGGGGGTTTCACCAAAAACATTCAGTACTTC.

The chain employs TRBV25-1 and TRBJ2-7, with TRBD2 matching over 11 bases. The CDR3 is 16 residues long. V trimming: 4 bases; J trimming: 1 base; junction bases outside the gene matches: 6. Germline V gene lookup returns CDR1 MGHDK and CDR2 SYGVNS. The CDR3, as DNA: TGTGCCAGCAGTGCCCTTCTAGCGGGAGGTTCCTACGAGCAGTACTTC. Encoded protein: CASSALLAGGSYEQYF.

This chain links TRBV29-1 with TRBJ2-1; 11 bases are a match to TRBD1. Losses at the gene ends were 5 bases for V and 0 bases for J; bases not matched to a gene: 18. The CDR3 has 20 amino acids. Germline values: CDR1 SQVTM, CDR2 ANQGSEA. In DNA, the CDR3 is TGCAGCGTTAGGAGGGGAGGACAGGGGGCCCGAGGGGGCTCCTACAATGAGCAGTTCTTC. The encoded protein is CSVRRGGQGARGGSYNEQFF.

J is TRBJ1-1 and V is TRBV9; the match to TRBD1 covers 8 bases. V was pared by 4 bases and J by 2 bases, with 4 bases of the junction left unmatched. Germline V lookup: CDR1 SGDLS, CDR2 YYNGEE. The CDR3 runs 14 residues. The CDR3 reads CASSRGQANTEAFF. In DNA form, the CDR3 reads TGTGCCAGCAGCAGGGGACAGGCAAACACTGAAGCTTTCTTT.

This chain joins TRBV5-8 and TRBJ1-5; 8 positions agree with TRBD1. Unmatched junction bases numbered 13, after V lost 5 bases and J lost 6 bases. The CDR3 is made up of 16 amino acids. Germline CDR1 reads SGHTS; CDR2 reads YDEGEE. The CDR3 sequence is CASRSGRQGMGQPQHF. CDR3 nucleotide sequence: TGTGCCAGCAGATCGGGGCGACAGGGGATGGGTCAGCCCCAGCATTTT.